The T cell receptor beta chain under discussion was sequenced for a study of T cell repertoires in cytomegalovirus infection. Study background: Through public TCR beta signatures, both CMV infection and matching HLA type were indicated. Study findings and constraints: Dominant in the ex vivo response were TCR beta clonotypes restricted by HLA-C and specific for CMV.

The CDR3 sequence is 16 residues long. The junction had 13 bases not matched to a gene; V was cut back by 4 bases and J by 7 bases. Germline loops: CDR1 SNHLY, CDR2 FYNNEI. Via MiXCR, TCRdb re-called the reads, giving one row per CDR3 protein. Seen here are around 170,000 distinct CDR3 sequences, around 14% observed once, and the top ten hold 25% to 30%. For this clonotype: The antigen is unknown.

The receptor was derived from a human donor in good health (CMV status not recorded). Some clones in this sample may be carry-over from other donors' samples. The specimen was PBMCs. This chain joins TRBV2 and TRBJ2-1; 7 nucleotides align to TRBD1. The CDR3 loop is CASSATRTGGINEQFF. In DNA form, the CDR3 reads TGTGCCAGCAGTGCCACCAGGACAGGTGGGATAAATGAGCAGTTCTTC.